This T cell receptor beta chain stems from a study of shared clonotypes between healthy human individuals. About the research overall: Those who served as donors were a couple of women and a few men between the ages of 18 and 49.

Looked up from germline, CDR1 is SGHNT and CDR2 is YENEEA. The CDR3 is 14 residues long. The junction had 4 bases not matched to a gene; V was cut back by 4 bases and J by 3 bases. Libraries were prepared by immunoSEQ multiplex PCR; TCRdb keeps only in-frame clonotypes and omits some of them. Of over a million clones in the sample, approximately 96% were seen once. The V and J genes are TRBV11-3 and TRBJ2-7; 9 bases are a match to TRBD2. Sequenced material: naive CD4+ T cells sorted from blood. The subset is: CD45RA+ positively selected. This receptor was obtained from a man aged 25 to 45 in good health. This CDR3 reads CASSSLAGSYEQYF. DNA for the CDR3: TGTGCCAGCAGCTCTCTAGCGGGAAGCTACGAGCAGTACTTC.